The rows below give T cell receptor beta chains drawn from one sample of a study of blood T cell repertoires in COVID-19. Using immunoSEQ multiplex PCR, the repertoire was profiled, and TCRdb retains in-frame clones only, with some absent. This sample has around 320,000 clones, with over 75% found just once. Sequencing input: peripheral blood. Receptors were obtained from a human donor in a cohort sampled during active COVID-19. CDR3s include the opening cysteine and the closing phenylalanine or tryptophan. A D gene is named only where the DNA matches it firmly. Clone size is given for some rows only: seen once, a few or many times, or a class if the clone is expanded.

d_call: -
v_call: TRBV25-1
clone_size: -
j_call: TRBJ1-2
cdr3_nt: TGTGCCAGCGTCGCGGGTAACGACTATGGCTACACCTTC
cdr3_aa: CASVAGNDYGYTF

d_call: TRBD1
v_call: TRBV9
clone_size: -
j_call: TRBJ2-3
cdr3_nt: TGTGCCAGCAGCGTATCAGGGGGCACGCAGTATTTT
cdr3_aa: CASSVSGGTQYF

d_call: -
v_call: TRBV6-1
clone_size: -
j_call: TRBJ2-1
cdr3_nt: TGTGCCAGCTGTGAAGACAGGAGGGGTTACAATGAGCAGTTCTTC
cdr3_aa: CASCEDRRGYNEQFF

d_call: -
v_call: TRBV12-3/TRBV12-4
clone_size: -
j_call: TRBJ2-1
cdr3_nt: TGTGCCAGCAGTTTAAGGGGAGGCGATGAGCAGTTCTTC
cdr3_aa: CASSLRGGDEQFF

d_call: -
v_call: TRBV30
clone_size: -
j_call: TRBJ1-1
cdr3_nt: TGTGCCTGGAGTCCCTCCGCTGAAGCTTTCTTT
cdr3_aa: CAWSPSAEAFF

d_call: -
v_call: TRBV2
clone_size: -
j_call: TRBJ1-5
cdr3_nt: TGTGCCAGCAGTGAAGAAAGGGGAGGGCCTTGGCCCCAGCATTTT
cdr3_aa: CASSEERGGPWPQHF

d_call: -
v_call: TRBV7-9
clone_size: -
j_call: TRBJ1-2
cdr3_nt: TGTGCCAGCAGACCCAGAGGTCAGAGCTATGGCTACACCTTC
cdr3_aa: CASRPRGQSYGYTF

d_call: TRBD1
v_call: TRBV7-9
clone_size: -
j_call: TRBJ2-4
cdr3_nt: TGTGCCAGCAACGCCGGGACAGGGTATGACATTCAGTACTTC
cdr3_aa: CASNAGTGYDIQYF

d_call: -
v_call: TRBV2
clone_size: once
j_call: TRBJ2-7
cdr3_nt: TGTGCCAGCATAGGGGGACTATCTAACTACGAGCAGTACTTC
cdr3_aa: CASIGGLSNYEQYF

d_call: TRBD1
v_call: TRBV11-1
clone_size: -
j_call: TRBJ1-2
cdr3_nt: TGTGCCAGCAGCCCGGCCGGGACAGGGACCGGCTACACCTTC
cdr3_aa: CASSPAGTGTGYTF

d_call: TRBD1
v_call: TRBV6-6
clone_size: -
j_call: TRBJ1-1
cdr3_nt: TGTGCCAGCAGCCATTCCGACAGGGGAGACACTGAAGCTTTCTTT
cdr3_aa: CASSHSDRGDTEAFF

d_call: -
v_call: TRBV6-5
clone_size: -
j_call: TRBJ1-2
cdr3_nt: TGTGCCAGCAGTTACCTAGCACAGGGTGGTGGCTACACCTTC
cdr3_aa: CASSYLAQGGGYTF

d_call: -
v_call: TRBV27
clone_size: -
j_call: TRBJ1-2
cdr3_nt: TGTGCCAGCAGTCGATCCGGGACTGCATCTGACCTTAACTATGGCTACACCTTC
cdr3_aa: CASSRSGTASDLNYGYTF

d_call: TRBD2
v_call: TRBV14
clone_size: -
j_call: TRBJ2-7
cdr3_nt: TGTGCCAGCAGCCAAGACTCACTAGCGGGACCCAGGAGCTCCTACGAGCAGTACTTC
cdr3_aa: CASSQDSLAGPRSSYEQYF

d_call: -
v_call: TRBV2
clone_size: -
j_call: TRBJ2-3
cdr3_nt: TGTGCCAGCATGTGGAACGGGGGGCCCCCAGATACGCAGTATTTT
cdr3_aa: CASMWNGGPPDTQYF

d_call: -
v_call: TRBV7-9
clone_size: -
j_call: TRBJ2-7
cdr3_nt: TGTGCCAGCAGCTCATACAGGGGGGGGTACGAGCAGTACTTC
cdr3_aa: CASSSYRGGYEQYF

d_call: -
v_call: TRBV1
clone_size: -
j_call: TRBJ2-3
cdr3_nt: TGCACCAGCAGCCAGGCCCGGGGGCGGGGGGTAGCAGATACGCAGTATTTT
cdr3_aa: CTSSQARGRGVADTQYF

d_call: -
v_call: TRBV4-1
clone_size: -
j_call: TRBJ2-7
cdr3_nt: TGCGCCAGCCCCACAGAGTTCTCCTACGAGCAGTACTTC
cdr3_aa: CASPTEFSYEQYF

d_call: TRBD2
v_call: TRBV29-1
clone_size: -
j_call: TRBJ2-1
cdr3_nt: TGCAGCGTTGAACTAGCGGGGGGGACCAATGAGCAGTTCTTC
cdr3_aa: CSVELAGGTNEQFF

d_call: -
v_call: TRBV25-1
clone_size: -
j_call: TRBJ2-7
cdr3_nt: TGTGCCAGCCTGGGCAGCTCCTACGAGCAGTACTTC
cdr3_aa: CASLGSSYEQYF

d_call: -
v_call: TRBV25-1
clone_size: -
j_call: TRBJ1-1
cdr3_nt: TGTGCCAGCAGTGAGGGTCCCAGGGCAATCGACACTGAAGCTTTCTTT
cdr3_aa: CASSEGPRAIDTEAFF

d_call: TRBD1
v_call: TRBV27
clone_size: -
j_call: TRBJ1-2
cdr3_nt: TGTGCCAGCAGTTTCGGAGGGGGCAGCTATGGCTACACCTTC
cdr3_aa: CASSFGGGSYGYTF

d_call: TRBD1
v_call: TRBV6-5
clone_size: -
j_call: TRBJ2-7
cdr3_nt: TGTGCCAGCAGCGACAGGGGAGCCTACGAGCAGTACTTC
cdr3_aa: CASSDRGAYEQYF

d_call: -
v_call: TRBV27
clone_size: -
j_call: TRBJ2-2
cdr3_nt: TGTGCCAGCAGTATAGCCCGAGGGCAGCTGTTTTTT
cdr3_aa: CASSIARGQLFF

d_call: TRBD1
v_call: TRBV7-9
clone_size: -
j_call: TRBJ1-1
cdr3_nt: TGTGCCAGCAACAGGGGTATGAACACTGAAGCTTTCTTT
cdr3_aa: CASNRGMNTEAFF

d_call: TRBD1
v_call: TRBV19
clone_size: -
j_call: TRBJ2-1
cdr3_nt: TGTGCCAGCGCGGGTGGGACAGGGTATCATGAGCAGTTCTTC
cdr3_aa: CASAGGTGYHEQFF

d_call: TRBD2
v_call: TRBV5-8
clone_size: -
j_call: TRBJ2-1
cdr3_nt: TGTGCCAGCAGCTTGGCCCGGGGGGGGTACAATGAGCAGTTCTTC
cdr3_aa: CASSLARGGYNEQFF

d_call: TRBD1
v_call: TRBV27
clone_size: -
j_call: TRBJ1-2
cdr3_nt: TGTGCCAGCAGTGCTGGGACAGGGAATGGCTACACCTTC
cdr3_aa: CASSAGTGNGYTF

d_call: -
v_call: TRBV20-1
clone_size: -
j_call: TRBJ1-2
cdr3_nt: TGCAGTGCCCGGGGGGACTATGGCTACACCTTC
cdr3_aa: CSARGDYGYTF

d_call: -
v_call: TRBV14
clone_size: -
j_call: TRBJ1-4
cdr3_nt: TGTGCCAGCAGCCAAGTGGGAGGAACTAATGAAAAACTGTTTTTT
cdr3_aa: CASSQVGGTNEKLFF

d_call: TRBD1
v_call: TRBV2
clone_size: -
j_call: TRBJ1-2
cdr3_nt: TGTGCCAGCAGATGGACAGGGGTCGGCTACACCTTC
cdr3_aa: CASRWTGVGYTF

d_call: TRBD1
v_call: TRBV29-1
clone_size: -
j_call: TRBJ2-7
cdr3_nt: TGCAGCGTTGAAGATCGATCTGAACCGACAGGGTCCTACGAGCAGTACTTC
cdr3_aa: CSVEDRSEPTGSYEQYF

d_call: -
v_call: TRBV3-1/TRBV3-2
clone_size: -
j_call: TRBJ1-5
cdr3_nt: TGTGCCAGCAGCCTCGGAGGGGCCCTTGGAGCCCAGCATTTT
cdr3_aa: CASSLGGALGAQHF

d_call: TRBD1
v_call: TRBV7-3
clone_size: -
j_call: TRBJ1-1
cdr3_nt: TGTGCCAGCAGCTTAAAGGGGGCCGGCACTGAAGCTTTCTTT
cdr3_aa: CASSLKGAGTEAFF

d_call: TRBD1
v_call: TRBV6-5
clone_size: -
j_call: TRBJ1-3
cdr3_nt: TGTGCCAGCTCAAGACAGGGAAATGCTGGAAACACCATATATTTT
cdr3_aa: CASSRQGNAGNTIYF

d_call: -
v_call: TRBV20-1
clone_size: -
j_call: TRBJ1-4
cdr3_nt: TGCAGTGCTAGTGACAGGTCCGCAACTAATGAAAAACTGTTTTTT
cdr3_aa: CSASDRSATNEKLFF

d_call: -
v_call: TRBV2
clone_size: -
j_call: TRBJ1-1
cdr3_nt: TGTGCCAGCGGCCAGGGATCCACTGAAGCTTTCTTT
cdr3_aa: CASGQGSTEAFF

d_call: -
v_call: TRBV24-1
clone_size: -
j_call: TRBJ2-2
cdr3_nt: TGTGCCACCAGTGACACAACAGGGAACACCGGGGAGCTGTTTTTT
cdr3_aa: CATSDTTGNTGELFF

d_call: -
v_call: TRBV27
clone_size: -
j_call: TRBJ1-3
cdr3_nt: TGTGCCAGCAGTTCCACAGGGTTCGGAAACACCATATATTTT
cdr3_aa: CASSSTGFGNTIYF

d_call: -
v_call: TRBV27
clone_size: -
j_call: TRBJ2-7
cdr3_nt: TGTGCCAGCAGTCCCACCGGGGGGCAAAGCTCCTACGAGCAGTACTTC
cdr3_aa: CASSPTGGQSSYEQYF

d_call: TRBD1
v_call: TRBV7-9
clone_size: -
j_call: TRBJ2-5
cdr3_nt: TGTGCCATACAGGGGCACGAGACCCAGTACTTC
cdr3_aa: CAIQGHETQYF

d_call: TRBD1
v_call: TRBV5-1
clone_size: -
j_call: TRBJ2-7
cdr3_nt: TGCGCCAGCAGCTTGAGCCCCCAAGGACAGGGGGGGGAGCAGTACTTC
cdr3_aa: CASSLSPQGQGGEQYF

d_call: -
v_call: TRBV11-2
clone_size: -
j_call: TRBJ2-3
cdr3_nt: TGTGCCAGCAGCCGCCTCGGAGCAGGGAGCACAGATACGCAGTATTTT
cdr3_aa: CASSRLGAGSTDTQYF

d_call: -
v_call: TRBV6-5
clone_size: -
j_call: TRBJ1-5
cdr3_nt: TGTGCCAGCATTCCCTCGGGACTACAGAATCCGCCCCAGCATTTT
cdr3_aa: CASIPSGLQNPPQHF